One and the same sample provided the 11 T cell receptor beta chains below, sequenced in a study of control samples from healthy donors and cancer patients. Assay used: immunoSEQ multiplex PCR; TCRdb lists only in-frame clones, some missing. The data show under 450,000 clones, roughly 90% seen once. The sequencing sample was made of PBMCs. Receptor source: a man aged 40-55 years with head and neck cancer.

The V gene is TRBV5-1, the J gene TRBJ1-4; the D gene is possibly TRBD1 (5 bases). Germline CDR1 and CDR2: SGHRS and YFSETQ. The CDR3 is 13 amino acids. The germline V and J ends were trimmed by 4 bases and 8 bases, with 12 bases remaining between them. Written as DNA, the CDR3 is TGCGCCAGCAGCGCCGCAGGGTCAGAAAAACTGTTTTTT. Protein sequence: CASSAAGSEKLFF.

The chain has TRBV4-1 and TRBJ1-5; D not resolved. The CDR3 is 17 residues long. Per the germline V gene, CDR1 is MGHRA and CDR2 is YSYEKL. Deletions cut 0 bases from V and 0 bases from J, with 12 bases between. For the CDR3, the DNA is TGCGCCAGCAGCCAAGATTGGCGCGGTGATAGCAATCAGCCCCAGCATTTT. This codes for CASSQDWRGDSNQPQHF.

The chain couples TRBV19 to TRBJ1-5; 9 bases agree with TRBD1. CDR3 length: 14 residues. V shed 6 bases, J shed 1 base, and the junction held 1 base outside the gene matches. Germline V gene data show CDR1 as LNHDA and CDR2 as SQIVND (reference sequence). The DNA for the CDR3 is TGTGCCAGTAGACAGGGGGCGAGCAATCAGCCCCAGCATTTT. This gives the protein CASRQGASNQPQHF.

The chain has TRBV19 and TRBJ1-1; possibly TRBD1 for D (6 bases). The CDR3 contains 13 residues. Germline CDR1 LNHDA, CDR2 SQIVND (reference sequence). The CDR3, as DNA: TGTGCATCATCAGGGGCAACGAACACTGAAGCTTTCTTT. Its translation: CASSGATNTEAFF. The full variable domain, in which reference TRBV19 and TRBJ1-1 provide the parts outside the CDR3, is DGGITQSPKYLFRKEGQNVTLSCEQNLNHDAMYWYRQDPGQGLRLIYYSQIVNDFQKGDIAEGYSVSREKKESFPLTVTSAQKNPTAFYLCASSGATNTEAFFGQGTRLTVV.

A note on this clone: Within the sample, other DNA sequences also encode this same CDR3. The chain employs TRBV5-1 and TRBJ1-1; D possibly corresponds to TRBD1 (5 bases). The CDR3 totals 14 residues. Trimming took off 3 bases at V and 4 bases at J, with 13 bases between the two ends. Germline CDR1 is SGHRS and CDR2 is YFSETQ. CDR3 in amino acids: CASSWGTGGTEAFF. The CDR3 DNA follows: TGCGCCAGCAGCTGGGGGACGGGGGGCACTGAAGCTTTCTTT.

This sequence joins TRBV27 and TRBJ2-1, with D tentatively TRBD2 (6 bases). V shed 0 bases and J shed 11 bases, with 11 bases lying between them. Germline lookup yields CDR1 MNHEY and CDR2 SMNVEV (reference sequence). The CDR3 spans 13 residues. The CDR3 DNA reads TGTGCCAGCAGTTTATCGGGCGGGGACCAGCAGTTCTTC. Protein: CASSLSGGDQQFF.

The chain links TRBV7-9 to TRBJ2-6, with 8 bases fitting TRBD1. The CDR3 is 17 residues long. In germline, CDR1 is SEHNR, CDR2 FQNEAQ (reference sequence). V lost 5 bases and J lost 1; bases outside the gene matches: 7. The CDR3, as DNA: TGTGCCAGCAGCCCCGACAGGGGCCCATCTGGGGCCAACGTCCTGACTTTC. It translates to CASSPDRGPSGANVLTF.

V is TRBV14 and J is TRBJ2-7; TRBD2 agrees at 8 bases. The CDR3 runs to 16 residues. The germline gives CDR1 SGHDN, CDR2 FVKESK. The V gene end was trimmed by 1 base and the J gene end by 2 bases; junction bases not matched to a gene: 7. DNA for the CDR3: TGTGCCAGCAGCCAAGTCCCCCCGGGAGGGACCTACGAGCAGTACTTC. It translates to CASSQVPPGGTYEQYF.

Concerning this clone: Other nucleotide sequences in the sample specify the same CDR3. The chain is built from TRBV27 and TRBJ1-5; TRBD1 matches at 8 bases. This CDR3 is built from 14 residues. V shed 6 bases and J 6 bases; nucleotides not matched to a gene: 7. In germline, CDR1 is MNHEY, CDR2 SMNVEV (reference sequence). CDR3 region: CASRQTGDFQPQHF. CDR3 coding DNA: TGTGCCAGCAGGCAGACAGGGGATTTTCAGCCCCAGCATTTT.

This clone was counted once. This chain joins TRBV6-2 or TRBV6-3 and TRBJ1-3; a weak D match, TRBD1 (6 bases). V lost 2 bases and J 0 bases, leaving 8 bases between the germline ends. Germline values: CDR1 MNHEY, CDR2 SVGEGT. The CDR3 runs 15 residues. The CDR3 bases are TGTGCCAGCAGTTACAACAGGGACTCTGGAAACACCATATATTTT. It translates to CASSYNRDSGNTIYF.

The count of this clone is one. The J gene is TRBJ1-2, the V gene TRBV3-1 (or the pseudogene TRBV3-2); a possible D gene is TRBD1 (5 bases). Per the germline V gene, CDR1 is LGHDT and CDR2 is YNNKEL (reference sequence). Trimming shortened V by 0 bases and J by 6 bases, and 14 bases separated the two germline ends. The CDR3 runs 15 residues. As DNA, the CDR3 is TGTGCCAGCAGCCAAGAAGTCGCAGGGACGGATGGCTACACCTTC. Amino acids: CASSQEVAGTDGYTF.